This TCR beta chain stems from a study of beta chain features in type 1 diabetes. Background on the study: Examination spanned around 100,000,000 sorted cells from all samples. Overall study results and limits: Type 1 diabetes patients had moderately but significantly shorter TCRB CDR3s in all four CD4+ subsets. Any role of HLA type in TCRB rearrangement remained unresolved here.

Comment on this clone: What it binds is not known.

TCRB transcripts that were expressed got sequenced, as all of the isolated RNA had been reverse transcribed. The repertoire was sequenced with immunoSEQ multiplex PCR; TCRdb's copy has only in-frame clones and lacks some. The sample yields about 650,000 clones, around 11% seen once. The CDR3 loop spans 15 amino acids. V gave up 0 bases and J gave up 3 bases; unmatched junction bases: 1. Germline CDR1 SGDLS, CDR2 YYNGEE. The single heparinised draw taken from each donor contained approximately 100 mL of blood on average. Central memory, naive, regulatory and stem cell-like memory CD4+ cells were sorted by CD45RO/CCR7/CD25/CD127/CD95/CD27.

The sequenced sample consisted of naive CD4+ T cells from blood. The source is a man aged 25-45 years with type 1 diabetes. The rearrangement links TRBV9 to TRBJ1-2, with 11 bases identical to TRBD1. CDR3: CASSVEGQGDYGYTF. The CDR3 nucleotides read TGTGCCAGCAGCGTAGAGGGACAGGGGGACTATGGCTACACCTTC.